This TCR beta chain was obtained from a study of T cell responses to AZD1222 COVID-19 vaccine. TCRdb keeps only in-frame clones here, not all; method: immunoSEQ multiplex PCR. Here the sample spans tens of thousands of clones, over 85% being singletons. The germline gives CDR1 MNHEY, CDR2 SVGAGI. The V gene end was trimmed by 10 bases and the J gene end by 2 bases; junction bases not matched to a gene: 6. This CDR3 has 14 residues. Whole-study findings and limits: White British people made up most donors, females outnumbered males, and clonal diversity was possibly underestimated. Only 5 or 6 individuals given AZD1222 were seropositive at baseline.

Note on this clone: What it binds is unknown.

The source of this sequence is an adult in good health. This specimen was peripheral blood, taken on day 0 of AZD1222 vaccination. This sequence joins TRBV6-5 and TRBJ2-7; 12 bases map to TRBD1. CDR3 region: CATRDRGRAYEQYF. CDR3 sequence (DNA): TGTGCCACCCGGGACAGGGGGCGAGCCTACGAGCAGTACTTC.